These T cell receptor beta chains were read from a single sample in a study of cytomegalovirus exposure and HLA in healthy donors. Assay: immunoSEQ multiplex PCR; the TCRdb copy retains only in-frame clones and omits some. The sample contains nearly 65,000 clones, around 73% of which appear only once. The sequencing input was PBMCs. These receptor sequences come from a man between 45 and 60 years old in good health and CMV-seronegative. The conserved cysteine and the conserved F or W are not part of the CDR3 here.

V,CDR3
TRBV6-1,ASSVTGGDYEQY
TRBV5-1,ASSFGQGSNQSQH
TRBV3-1/TRBV3-2,ASTWTQY
TRBV1,TSSLAEGGESDTQY
TRBV10-1,ASSGTGGYEQY
TRBV5-1,ASSLSGTRDNSPLH
TRBV30,AWSPGTAQNTEAF
TRBV6-5,ASRKLPVRAETF
TRBV7-3,ASRGTGSEKLF
TRBV21-1,ASSKVSGKNYGYT
TRBV11-1,ASSLARTGIGYT
TRBV27,ASSLSRTDTQY
TRBV2,ASSEFRAGGVRIGNEQF
TRBV2,ASSTDRTNNEQF
TRBV7-6,ASSLRASGDIYNEQF
TRBV4-2,ASSQATGSGANVLT
TRBV6-1,ASRAGTGNYGYT
TRBV6-5,ASSYSSRGSGNTIY
TRBV12-5,ASGQGQGNEKLF
TRBV27,ASSRTRNTEAF
TRBV5-6,ASSFRFGTNTDTQY
TRBV30,AWSPRGGYPNNYGYT
TRBV5-4,ASSLERYTEAF
TRBV5-6,ASRGQAGGTDTQY
TRBV5-4,ASSSTGPAYGYT
TRBV5-1,ASSPSVGQASYEQY
TRBV5-1,ASSPGTGVGQPQH
TRBV6-5,ASSSRQSNQPQH
TRBV7-9,ASSLGSPRETQY
TRBV29-1,SSRDRDGYT
TRBV6-5,ASSAGLGTDTQY
TRBV7-3,ASRTDSAAGGEQF
TRBV10-3,AITPGQGGGYT
TRBV5-1,ASSSTGGFGGYT
TRBV27,ASSTYRVGVGELF
TRBV10-3,AIAPSQGTTGELF
TRBV7-9,ASSLIGGGANGELF
TRBV9,ASSAGTGATEAF
TRBV19,ASSPRTSGGGRDEQF
TRBV11-2,ASSLVAEGYT
TRBV2,ASRVGVQPQH
TRBV9,ASSVVAGGRQTQY
TRBV5-6,ASSRGGTSYNEQF
TRBV6-8,ASSPLHGTGGDHLGNIQY
TRBV19,ASSIYEGLYQPQH
TRBV6-1,ASLSGENTEAF
TRBV19,ASSITLAATGEQF
TRBV23-1,ASSQFKGGEQF
TRBV7-6,ASSRLAGYEQY
TRBV6-5,ASSRGGNWNEQF
TRBV6-1,ASSEVHRGQPQH
TRBV27,ASSLSPGAGEQY
TRBV6-1,ASTNPGETQY